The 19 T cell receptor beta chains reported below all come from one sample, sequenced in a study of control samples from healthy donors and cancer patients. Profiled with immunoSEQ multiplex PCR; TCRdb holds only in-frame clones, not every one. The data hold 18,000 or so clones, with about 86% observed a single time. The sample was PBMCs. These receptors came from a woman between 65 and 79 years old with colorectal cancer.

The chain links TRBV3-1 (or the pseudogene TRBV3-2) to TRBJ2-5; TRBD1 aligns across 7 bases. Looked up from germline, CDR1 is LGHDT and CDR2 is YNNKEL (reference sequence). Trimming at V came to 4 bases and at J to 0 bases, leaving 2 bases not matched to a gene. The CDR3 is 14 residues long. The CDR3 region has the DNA TGTGCCAGCAGCCCCGGGACAGACCAAGAGACCCAGTACTTC. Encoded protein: CASSPGTDQETQYF.

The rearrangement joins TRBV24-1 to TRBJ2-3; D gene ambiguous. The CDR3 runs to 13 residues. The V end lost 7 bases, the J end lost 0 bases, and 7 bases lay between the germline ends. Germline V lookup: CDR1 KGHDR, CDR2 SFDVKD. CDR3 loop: CATSLDSTDTQYF. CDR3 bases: TGTGCCACCAGCCTGGACAGCACAGATACGCAGTATTTT.

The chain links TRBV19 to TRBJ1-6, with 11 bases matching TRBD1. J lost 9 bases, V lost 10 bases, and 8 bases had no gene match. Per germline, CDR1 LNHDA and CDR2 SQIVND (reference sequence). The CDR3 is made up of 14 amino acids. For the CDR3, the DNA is TGTGCCACAAAGTGGGGGACAGGGGGTTCACCCCTCCACTTT. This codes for CATKWGTGGSPLHF.

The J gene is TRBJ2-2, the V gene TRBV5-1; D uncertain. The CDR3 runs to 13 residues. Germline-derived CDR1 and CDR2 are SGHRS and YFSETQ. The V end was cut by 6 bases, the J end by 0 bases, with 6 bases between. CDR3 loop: CASKGANTGELFF. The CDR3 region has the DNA TGCGCCAGCAAGGGTGCGAACACCGGGGAGCTGTTTTTT.

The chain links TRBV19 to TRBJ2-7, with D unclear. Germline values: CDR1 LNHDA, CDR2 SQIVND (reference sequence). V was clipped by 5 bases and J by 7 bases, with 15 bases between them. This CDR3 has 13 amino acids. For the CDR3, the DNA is TGTGCCAGTAGTGCCCGGAGACTTGGAGAGCAGTACTTC. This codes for CASSARRLGEQYF.

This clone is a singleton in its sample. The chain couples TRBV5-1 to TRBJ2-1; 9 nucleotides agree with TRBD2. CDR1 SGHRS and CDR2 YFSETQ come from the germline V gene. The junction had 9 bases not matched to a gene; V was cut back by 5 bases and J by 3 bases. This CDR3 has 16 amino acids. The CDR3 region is CASRPKLAGDYNEQFF. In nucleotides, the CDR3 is TGCGCCAGCAGGCCAAAGTTAGCGGGAGACTACAATGAGCAGTTCTTC. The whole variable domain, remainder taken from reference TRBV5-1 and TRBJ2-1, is KAGVTQTPRYLIKTRGQQVTLSCSPISGHRSVSWYQQTPGQGLQFLFEYFSETQRNKGNFPGRFSGRQFSNSRSEMNVSTLELGDSALYLCASRPKLAGDYNEQFFGPGTRLTVL.

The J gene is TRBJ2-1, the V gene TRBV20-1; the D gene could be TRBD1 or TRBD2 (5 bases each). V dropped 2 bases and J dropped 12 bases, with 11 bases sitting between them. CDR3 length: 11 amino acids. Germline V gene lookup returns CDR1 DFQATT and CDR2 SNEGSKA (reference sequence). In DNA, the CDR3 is TGCAGTGCTAGATGGGGGAATCTGCAGTTCTTC. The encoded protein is CSARWGNLQFF.

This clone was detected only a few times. The CDR3 spells CSVEGLTGGTETQYF. The CDR3 bases are TGCAGCGTTGAAGGCTTGACAGGGGGAACGGAGACCCAGTACTTC. V and J are TRBV29-1 and TRBJ2-5, with 9 bases aligning to TRBD1. Germline lookup yields CDR1 SQVTM and CDR2 ANQGSEA. CDR3 length: 15 amino acids. V shed 1 base, J shed 5 bases, and the junction held 8 bases outside the gene matches. The whole variable domain, filled in from reference TRBV29-1 and TRBJ2-5, reads SAVISQKPSRDICQRGTSLTIQCQVDSQVTMMFWYRQQPGQSLTLIATANQGSEATYESGFVIDKFPISRPNLTFSTLTVSNMSPEDSSIYLCSVEGLTGGTETQYFGPGTRLLVL.

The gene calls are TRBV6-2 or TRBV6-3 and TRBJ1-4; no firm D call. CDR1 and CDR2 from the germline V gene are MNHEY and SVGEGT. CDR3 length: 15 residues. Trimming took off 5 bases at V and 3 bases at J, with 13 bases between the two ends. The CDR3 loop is CASSDLMGANEKLFF. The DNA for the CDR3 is TGTGCCAGCAGTGATCTCATGGGAGCTAATGAAAAACTGTTTTTT.

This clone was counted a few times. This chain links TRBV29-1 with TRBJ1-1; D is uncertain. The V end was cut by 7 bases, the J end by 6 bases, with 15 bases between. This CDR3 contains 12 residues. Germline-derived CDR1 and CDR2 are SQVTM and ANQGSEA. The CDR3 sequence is CSAFDLNAEAFF. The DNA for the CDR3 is TGCAGCGCTTTCGACTTAAACGCTGAAGCTTTCTTT.

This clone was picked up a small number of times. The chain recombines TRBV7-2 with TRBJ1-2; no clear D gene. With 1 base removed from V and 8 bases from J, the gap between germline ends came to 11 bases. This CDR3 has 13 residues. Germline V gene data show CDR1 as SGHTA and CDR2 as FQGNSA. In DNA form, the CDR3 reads TGTGCCAGCAGCTTAGGTAGAGGAAACGGCTACACCTTC. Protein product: CASSLGRGNGYTF.

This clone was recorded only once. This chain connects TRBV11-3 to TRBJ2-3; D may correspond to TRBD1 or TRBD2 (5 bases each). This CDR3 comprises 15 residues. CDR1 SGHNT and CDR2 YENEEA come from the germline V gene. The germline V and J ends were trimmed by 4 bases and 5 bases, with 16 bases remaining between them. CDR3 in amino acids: CASSSEGRAQDTQYF. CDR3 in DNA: TGTGCCAGCAGCTCCGAGGGCAGGGCACAAGATACGCAGTATTTT.

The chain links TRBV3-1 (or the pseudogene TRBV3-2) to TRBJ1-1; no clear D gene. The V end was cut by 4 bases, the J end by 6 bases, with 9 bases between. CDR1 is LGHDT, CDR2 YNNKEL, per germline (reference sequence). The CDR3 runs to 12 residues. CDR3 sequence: CASSPDRAEAFF. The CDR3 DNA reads TGTGCCAGCAGCCCGGACCGCGCTGAAGCTTTCTTT.

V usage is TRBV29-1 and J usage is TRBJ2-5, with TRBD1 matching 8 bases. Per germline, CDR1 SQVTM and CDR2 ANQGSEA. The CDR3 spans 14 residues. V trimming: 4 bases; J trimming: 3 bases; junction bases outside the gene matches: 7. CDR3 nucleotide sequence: TGCAGCGTTGGGATAAGGACAGGGAAAGAGACCCAGTACTTC. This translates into CSVGIRTGKETQYF.

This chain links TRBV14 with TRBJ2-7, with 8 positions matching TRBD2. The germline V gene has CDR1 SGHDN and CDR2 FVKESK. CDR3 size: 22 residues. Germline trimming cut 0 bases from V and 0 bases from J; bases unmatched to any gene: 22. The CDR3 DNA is TGTGCCAGCAGCCAAGAAAGGGGACTTGGTCAGGTAGCGGGGCTTGCCTCCTACGAGCAGTACTTC. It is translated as CASSQERGLGQVAGLASYEQYF.

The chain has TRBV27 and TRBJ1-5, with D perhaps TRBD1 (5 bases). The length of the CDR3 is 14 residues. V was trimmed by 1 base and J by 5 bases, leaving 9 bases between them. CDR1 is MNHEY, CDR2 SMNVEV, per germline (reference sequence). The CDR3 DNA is TGTGCCAGCAGTTTATGGGGGAGCGATCAGCCCCAGCATTTT. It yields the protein CASSLWGSDQPQHF.

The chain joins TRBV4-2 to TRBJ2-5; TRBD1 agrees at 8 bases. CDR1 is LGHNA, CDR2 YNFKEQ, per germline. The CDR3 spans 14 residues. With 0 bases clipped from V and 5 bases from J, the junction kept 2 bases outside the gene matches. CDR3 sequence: CASSQDRGRETQYF. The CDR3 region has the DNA TGTGCCAGCAGCCAAGACAGGGGGCGGGAGACCCAGTACTTC.

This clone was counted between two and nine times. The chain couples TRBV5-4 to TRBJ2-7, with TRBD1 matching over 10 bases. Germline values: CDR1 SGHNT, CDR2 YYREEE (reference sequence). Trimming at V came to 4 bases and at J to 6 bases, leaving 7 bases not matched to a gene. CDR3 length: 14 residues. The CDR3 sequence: CASSRGQGRGEQYF. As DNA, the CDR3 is TGTGCCAGCAGCCGGGGACAGGGGCGGGGCGAGCAGTACTTC.

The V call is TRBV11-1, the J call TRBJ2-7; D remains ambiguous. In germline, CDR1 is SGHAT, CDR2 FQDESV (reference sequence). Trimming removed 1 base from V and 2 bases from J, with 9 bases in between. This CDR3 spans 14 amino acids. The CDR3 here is CASSLEAGAYEQYF. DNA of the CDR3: TGTGCCAGCAGCTTAGAGGCAGGAGCCTACGAGCAGTACTTC. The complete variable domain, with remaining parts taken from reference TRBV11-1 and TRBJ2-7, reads EAEVAQSPRYKITEKSQAVAFWCDPISGHATLYWYRQILGQGPELLVQFQDESVVDDSQLPKDRFSAERLKGVDSTLKIQPAELGDSAMYLCASSLEAGAYEQYFGPGTRLTVT.